The text below deals with one TCR beta chain. Its target is unknown. This record belongs to a study of radiotherapy plus CTLA-4 blockade in lung cancer. Sequenced by immunoSEQ multiplex PCR; TCRdb stores in-frame clones only, minus some. The sample lists about 60,000 clones; about four fifths were seen once. The trim removed 8 bases at V and 6 bases at J, leaving 6 bases unmatched. This CDR3 spans 14 amino acids. Germline CDR1 and CDR2: SGHRS and YFSETQ. Overall study results and limits: Some TCR clones had been derived from tumors. These clones expanded in peripheral blood after radiotherapy plus ipilimumab.

The receptor was derived from a human donor with non-small cell lung cancer who had a partial response to radiotherapy plus ipilimumab. Specimen: peripheral blood, collected from a patient treated with radiotherapy plus ipilimumab. V usage is TRBV5-1 and J usage is TRBJ2-1, with 12 bases lining up with TRBD2. For the CDR3, the DNA is TGCGCCAGTCGAACTAGCGGGAGGCCCAATGAGCAGTTCTTC. It is translated as CASRTSGRPNEQFF.